The rows below give T cell receptor beta chains drawn from one sample of a study of Siglec-9 on CD8 T cells in melanoma. Here immunoSEQ multiplex PCR was the method, and the copy in TCRdb shows in-frame clones only, minus some. The sample carries 30,000 to 45,000 clones, more than 65% recorded once. Material for sequencing was Siglec-9- CD8+ T cells sorted from blood. Receptor source: a human donor in good health. CDR3s include the opening cysteine and the closing phenylalanine or tryptophan. The order of the fields is CDR3 length, V gene, CDR3 protein.

cdr3_length: 13
v_call: TRBV7-9
cdr3_aa: CASSPLSTDTQYF

cdr3_length: 13
v_call: TRBV6-5
cdr3_aa: CASSSTAAYEQYF

cdr3_length: 16
v_call: TRBV27
cdr3_aa: CASSIQPGRVEYEQYF

cdr3_length: 13
v_call: TRBV30
cdr3_aa: CAWSVTAAGEQYF

cdr3_length: 16
v_call: TRBV4-2
cdr3_aa: CASSQPTRDWLFGYTF

cdr3_length: 15
v_call: TRBV6-4
cdr3_aa: CASSPGTSSYNEQFF

cdr3_length: 14
v_call: TRBV28
cdr3_aa: CASSITREAYEQFF

cdr3_length: 15
v_call: TRBV4-1
cdr3_aa: CASSLGQGWTGELFF

cdr3_length: 16
v_call: TRBV4-1
cdr3_aa: CASSQGEGFMNTEAFF

cdr3_length: 16
v_call: TRBV13
cdr3_aa: CASSLGAKTSTDTQYF

cdr3_length: 15
v_call: TRBV7-3
cdr3_aa: CASSLGTSEYNEQFF

cdr3_length: 14
v_call: TRBV6-5
cdr3_aa: CASSYAPPNTEAFF

cdr3_length: 14
v_call: TRBV9
cdr3_aa: CASSKGQGDEKLFF

cdr3_length: 15
v_call: TRBV5-4
cdr3_aa: CASSFLGQGAWEQYF

cdr3_length: 15
v_call: TRBV5-4
cdr3_aa: CASSLSGGLSGELFF

cdr3_length: 14
v_call: TRBV13
cdr3_aa: CASKEDRGPTEAFF

cdr3_length: 14
v_call: TRBV28
cdr3_aa: CATNGRLWNTEAFF

cdr3_length: 17
v_call: TRBV7-9
cdr3_aa: CAVPKGDRFEVDDEQYF